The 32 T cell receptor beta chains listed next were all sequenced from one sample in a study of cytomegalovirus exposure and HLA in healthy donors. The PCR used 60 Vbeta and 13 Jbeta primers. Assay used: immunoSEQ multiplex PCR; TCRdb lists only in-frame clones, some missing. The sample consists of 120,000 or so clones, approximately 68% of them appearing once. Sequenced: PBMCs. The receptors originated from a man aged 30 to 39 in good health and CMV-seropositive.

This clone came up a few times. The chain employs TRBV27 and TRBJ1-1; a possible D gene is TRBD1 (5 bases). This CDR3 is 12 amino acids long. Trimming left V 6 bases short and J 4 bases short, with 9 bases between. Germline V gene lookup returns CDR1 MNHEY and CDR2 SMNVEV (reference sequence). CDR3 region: CASSRGSTEAFF. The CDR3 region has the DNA TGTGCCAGCAGCCGGGGGAGCACTGAAGCTTTCTTT.

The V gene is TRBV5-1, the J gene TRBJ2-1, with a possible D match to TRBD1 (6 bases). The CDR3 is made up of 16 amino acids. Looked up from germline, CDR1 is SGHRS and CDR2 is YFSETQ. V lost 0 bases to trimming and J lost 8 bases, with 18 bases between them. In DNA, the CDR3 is TGCGCCAGCAGCTTGGACGGAGTCAGGGGCAACGATGAGCAGTTCTTC. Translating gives CASSLDGVRGNDEQFF.

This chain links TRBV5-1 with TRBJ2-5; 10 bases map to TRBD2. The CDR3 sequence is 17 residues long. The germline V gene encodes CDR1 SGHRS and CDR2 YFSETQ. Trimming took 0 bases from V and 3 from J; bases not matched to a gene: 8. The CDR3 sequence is CASSLGFASGSEETQYF. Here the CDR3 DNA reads TGCGCCAGCAGCTTGGGGTTTGCTAGCGGGAGCGAAGAGACCCAGTACTTC. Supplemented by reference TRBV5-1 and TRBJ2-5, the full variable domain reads KAGVTQTPRYLIKTRGQQVTLSCSPISGHRSVSWYQQTPGQGLQFLFEYFSETQRNKGNFPGRFSGRQFSNSRSEMNVSTLELGDSALYLCASSLGFASGSEETQYFGPGTRLLVL.

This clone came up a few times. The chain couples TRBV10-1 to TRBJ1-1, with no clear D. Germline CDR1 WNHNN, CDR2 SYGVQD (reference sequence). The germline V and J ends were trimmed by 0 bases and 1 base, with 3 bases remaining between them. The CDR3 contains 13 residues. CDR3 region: CASSESRNTEAFF. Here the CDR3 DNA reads TGCGCCAGCAGTGAGTCGAGGAACACTGAAGCTTTCTTT.

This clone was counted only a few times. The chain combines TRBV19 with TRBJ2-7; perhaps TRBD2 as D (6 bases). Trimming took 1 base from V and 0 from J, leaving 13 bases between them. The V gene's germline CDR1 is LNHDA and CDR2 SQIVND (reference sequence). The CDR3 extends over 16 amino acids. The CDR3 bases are TGTGCCAGTAGTATAGGCCCGACTAGAATCTCCTACGAGCAGTACTTC. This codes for CASSIGPTRISYEQYF.

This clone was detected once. CDR3 sequence (DNA): TGTGCCAGCAGCGTAGGACTGGATCCTTCCTACGAGCAGTACTTC. It specifies CASSVGLDPSYEQYF. The chain combines TRBV9 with TRBJ2-7; D is unresolved. The CDR3 covers 15 residues. With 0 bases removed from V and 1 base from J, the gap between germline ends came to 11 bases. Germline lookup yields CDR1 SGDLS and CDR2 YYNGEE.

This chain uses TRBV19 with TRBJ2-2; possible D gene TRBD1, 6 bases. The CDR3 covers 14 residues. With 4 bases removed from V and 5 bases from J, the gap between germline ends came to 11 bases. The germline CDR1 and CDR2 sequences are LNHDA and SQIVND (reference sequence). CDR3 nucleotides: TGTGCCAGTAGTAACAGGGTAGAAACCGGGGAGCTGTTTTTT. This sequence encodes CASSNRVETGELFF.

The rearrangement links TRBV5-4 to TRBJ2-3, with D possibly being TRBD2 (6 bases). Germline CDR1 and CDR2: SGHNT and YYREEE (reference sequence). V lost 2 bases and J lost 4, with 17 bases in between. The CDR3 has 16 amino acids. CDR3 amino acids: CASSFLISAGADTQYF. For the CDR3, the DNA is TGTGCCAGCAGCTTCTTAATTTCAGCGGGTGCAGATACGCAGTATTTT.

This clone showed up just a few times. CDR3 coding DNA: TGCGCCAGCAGCGACACAGGGGGCCAATACACCGGGGAGCTGTTTTTT. Translating gives CASSDTGGQYTGELFF. The V gene is TRBV4-3, the J gene TRBJ2-2, with 9 bases aligning to TRBD1. Unmatched junction bases numbered 7, after V lost 5 bases and J lost 3 bases. CDR1 and CDR2 (germline): LGHNA, YSLEER. The CDR3 loop spans 16 amino acids.

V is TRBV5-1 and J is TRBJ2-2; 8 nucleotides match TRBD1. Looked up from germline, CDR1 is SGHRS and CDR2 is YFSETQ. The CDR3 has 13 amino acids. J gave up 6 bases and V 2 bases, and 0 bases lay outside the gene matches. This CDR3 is CASSLQGAGELFF. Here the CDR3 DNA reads TGCGCCAGCAGCTTACAGGGGGCCGGGGAGCTGTTTTTT.

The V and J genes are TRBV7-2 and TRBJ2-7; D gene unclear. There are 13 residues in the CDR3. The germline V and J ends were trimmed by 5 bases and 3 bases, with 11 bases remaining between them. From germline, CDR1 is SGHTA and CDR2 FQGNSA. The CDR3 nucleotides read TGTGCCAGCAGCCCCAAACAATTCTACGAGCAGTACTTC. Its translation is CASSPKQFYEQYF. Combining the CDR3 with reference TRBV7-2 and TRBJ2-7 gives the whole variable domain GAGVSQSPSNKVTEKGKDVELRCDPISGHTALYWYRQSLGQGLEFLIYFQGNSAPDKSGLPSDRFSAERTGGSVSTLTIQRTQQEDSAVYLCASSPKQFYEQYFGPGTRLTVT.

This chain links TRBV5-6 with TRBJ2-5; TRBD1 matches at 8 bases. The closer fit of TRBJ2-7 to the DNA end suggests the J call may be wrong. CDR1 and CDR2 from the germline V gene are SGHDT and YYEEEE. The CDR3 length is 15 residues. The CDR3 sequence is CASSLMQGAHLEQYF. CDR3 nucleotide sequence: TGTGCCAGCAGCTTGATGCAGGGGGCGCATCTCGAGCAGTACTTC.

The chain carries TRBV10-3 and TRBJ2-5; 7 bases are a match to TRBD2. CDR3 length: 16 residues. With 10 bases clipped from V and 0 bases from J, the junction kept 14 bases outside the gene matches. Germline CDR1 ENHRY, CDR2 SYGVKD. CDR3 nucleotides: TGTGCCACCAGCGGGATCCAAATTTTGTACCAAGAGACCCAGTACTTC. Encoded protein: CATSGIQILYQETQYF.

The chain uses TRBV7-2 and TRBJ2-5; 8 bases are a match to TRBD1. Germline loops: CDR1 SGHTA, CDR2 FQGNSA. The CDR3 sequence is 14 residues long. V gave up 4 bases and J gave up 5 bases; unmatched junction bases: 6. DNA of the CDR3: TGTGCCAGCAGCTCCAGGGGGCGAGGGGAGACCCAGTACTTC. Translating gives CASSSRGRGETQYF.

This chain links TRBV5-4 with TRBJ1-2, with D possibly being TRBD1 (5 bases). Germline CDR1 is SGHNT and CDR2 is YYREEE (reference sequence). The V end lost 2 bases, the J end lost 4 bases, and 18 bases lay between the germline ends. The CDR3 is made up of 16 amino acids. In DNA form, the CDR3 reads TGTGCCAGCAGCTTACCCGGCGCCCTCGGGGGCTATGGCTACACCTTC. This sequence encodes CASSLPGALGGYGYTF.

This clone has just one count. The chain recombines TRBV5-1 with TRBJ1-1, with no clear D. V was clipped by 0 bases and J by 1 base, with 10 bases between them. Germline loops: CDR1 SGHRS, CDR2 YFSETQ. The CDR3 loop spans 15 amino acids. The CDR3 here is CASSLVYRSNTEAFF. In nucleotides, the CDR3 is TGCGCCAGCAGCTTGGTTTATAGATCGAACACTGAAGCTTTCTTT.

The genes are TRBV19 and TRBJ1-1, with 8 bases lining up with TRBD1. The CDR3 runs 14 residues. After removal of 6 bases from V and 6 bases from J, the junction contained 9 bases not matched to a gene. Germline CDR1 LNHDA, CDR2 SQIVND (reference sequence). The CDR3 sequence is CASSRTGFYAEAFF. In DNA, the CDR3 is TGTGCCAGTAGCCGGACAGGGTTTTACGCTGAAGCTTTCTTT. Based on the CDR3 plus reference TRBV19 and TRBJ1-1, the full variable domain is DGGITQSPKYLFRKEGQNVTLSCEQNLNHDAMYWYRQDPGQGLRLIYYSQIVNDFQKGDIAEGYSVSREKKESFPLTVTSAQKNPTAFYLCASSRTGFYAEAFFGQGTRLTVV.

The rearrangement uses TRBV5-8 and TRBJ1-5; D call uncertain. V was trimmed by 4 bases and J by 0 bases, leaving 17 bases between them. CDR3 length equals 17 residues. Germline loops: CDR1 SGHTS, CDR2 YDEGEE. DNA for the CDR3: TGTGCCAGCAGCCTAGAGGAAGGCGCCGGTAGCAATCAGCCCCAGCATTTT. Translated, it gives CASSLEEGAGSNQPQHF.

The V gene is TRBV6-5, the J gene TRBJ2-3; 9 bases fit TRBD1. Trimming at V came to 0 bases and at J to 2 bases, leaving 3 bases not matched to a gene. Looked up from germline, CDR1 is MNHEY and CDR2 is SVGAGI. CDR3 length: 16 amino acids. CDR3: CASSYSGTGITDTQYF. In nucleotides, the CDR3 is TGTGCCAGCAGTTACTCCGGGACAGGGATCACAGATACGCAGTATTTT.

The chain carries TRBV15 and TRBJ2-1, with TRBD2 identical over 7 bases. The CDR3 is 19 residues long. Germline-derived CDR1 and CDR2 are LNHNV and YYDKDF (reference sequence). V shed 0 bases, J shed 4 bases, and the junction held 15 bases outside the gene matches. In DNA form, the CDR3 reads TGTGCCACCAGCAGAGATCCGGCGGGAGCTATGGACTATTACAATGAGCAGTTCTTC. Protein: CATSRDPAGAMDYYNEQFF.

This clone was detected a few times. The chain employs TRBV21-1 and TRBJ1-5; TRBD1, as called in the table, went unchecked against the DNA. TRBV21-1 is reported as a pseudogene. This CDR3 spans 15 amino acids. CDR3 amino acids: CASSKRDRGSQPQHF. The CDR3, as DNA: TGTGCCAGCAGCAAAAGGGACAGGGGGTCCCAGCCCCAGCATTTT.

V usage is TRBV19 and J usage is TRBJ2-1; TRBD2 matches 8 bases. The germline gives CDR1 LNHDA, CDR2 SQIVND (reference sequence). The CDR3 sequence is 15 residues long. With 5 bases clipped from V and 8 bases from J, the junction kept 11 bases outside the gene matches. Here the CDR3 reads CASSGGPGTRDEQFF. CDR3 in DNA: TGTGCCAGTAGTGGAGGACCCGGGACTAGAGATGAGCAGTTCTTC.

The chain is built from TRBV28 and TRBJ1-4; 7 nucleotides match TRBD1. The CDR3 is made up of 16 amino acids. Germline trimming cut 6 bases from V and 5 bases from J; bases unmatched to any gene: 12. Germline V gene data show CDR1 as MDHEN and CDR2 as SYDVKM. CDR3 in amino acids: CASRLSPGQSNEKLFF. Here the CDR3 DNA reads TGTGCCAGCAGACTCAGTCCGGGACAGTCGAATGAAAAACTGTTTTTT.

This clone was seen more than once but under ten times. The chain's CDR3 is CASSVLAEDTQYF. The DNA of the CDR3 is TGTGCCAGCAGTGTACTAGCAGAAGATACGCAGTATTTT. V gene TRBV6-4 combines with J gene TRBJ2-3, with a tentative D call TRBD2 (6 bases). The CDR3 extends over 13 amino acids. Per germline, CDR1 MRHNA and CDR2 SNTAGT. V was trimmed by 4 bases and J by 5 bases, leaving 10 bases between them.

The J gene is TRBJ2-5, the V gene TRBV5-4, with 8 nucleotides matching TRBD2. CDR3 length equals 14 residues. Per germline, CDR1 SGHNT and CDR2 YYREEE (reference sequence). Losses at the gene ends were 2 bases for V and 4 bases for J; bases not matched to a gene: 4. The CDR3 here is CASSLAGAGETQYF. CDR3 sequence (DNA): TGTGCCAGCAGCTTAGCGGGGGCCGGAGAGACCCAGTACTTC.

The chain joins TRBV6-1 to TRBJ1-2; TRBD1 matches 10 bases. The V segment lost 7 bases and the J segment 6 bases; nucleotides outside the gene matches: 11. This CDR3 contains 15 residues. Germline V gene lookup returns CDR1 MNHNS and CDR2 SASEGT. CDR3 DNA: TGTGCCAGCACCGGACTCCGGGACAGGGGCAATGGCTACACCTTC. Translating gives CASTGLRDRGNGYTF.

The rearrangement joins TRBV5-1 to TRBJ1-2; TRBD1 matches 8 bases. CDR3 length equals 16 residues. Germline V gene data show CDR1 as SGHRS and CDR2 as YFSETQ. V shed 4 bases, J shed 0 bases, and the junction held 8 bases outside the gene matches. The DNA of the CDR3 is TGCGCCAGCAGCCTAAACCGGGACAGGCCTAACTATGGCTACACCTTC. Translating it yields CASSLNRDRPNYGYTF.

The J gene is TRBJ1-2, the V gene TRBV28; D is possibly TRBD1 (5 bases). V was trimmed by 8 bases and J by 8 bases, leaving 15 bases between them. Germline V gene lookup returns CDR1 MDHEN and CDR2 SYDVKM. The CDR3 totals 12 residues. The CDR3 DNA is TGTGCCAGCCTAAGGGGACTCGAGGGCTACACCTTC. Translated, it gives CASLRGLEGYTF.

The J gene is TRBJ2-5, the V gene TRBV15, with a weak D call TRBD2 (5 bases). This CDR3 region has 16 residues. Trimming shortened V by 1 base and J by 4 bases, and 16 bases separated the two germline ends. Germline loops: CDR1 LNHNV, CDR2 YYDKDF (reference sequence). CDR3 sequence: CATSRGPHGKIETQYF. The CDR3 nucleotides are TGTGCCACCAGCAGAGGACCGCACGGGAAAATAGAGACCCAGTACTTC.

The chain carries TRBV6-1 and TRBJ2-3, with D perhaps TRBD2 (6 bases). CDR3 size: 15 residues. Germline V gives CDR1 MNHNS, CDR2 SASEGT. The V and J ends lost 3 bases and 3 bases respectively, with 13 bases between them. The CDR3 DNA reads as TGTGCCAGCAGTGAGGTTTGGCTAGCGACAGATACGCAGTATTTT. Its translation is CASSEVWLATDTQYF.

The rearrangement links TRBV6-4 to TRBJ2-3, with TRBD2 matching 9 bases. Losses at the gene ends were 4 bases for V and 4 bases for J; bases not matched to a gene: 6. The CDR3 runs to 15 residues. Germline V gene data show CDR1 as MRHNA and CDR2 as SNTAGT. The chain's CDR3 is CASSGGSGSADTQYF. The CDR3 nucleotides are TGTGCCAGCAGTGGGGGTAGCGGGAGCGCAGATACGCAGTATTTT.

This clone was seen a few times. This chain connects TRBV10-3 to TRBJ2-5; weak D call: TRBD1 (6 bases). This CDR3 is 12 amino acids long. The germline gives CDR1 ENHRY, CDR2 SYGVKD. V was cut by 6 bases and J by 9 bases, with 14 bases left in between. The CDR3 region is CAISGPAGAQYF. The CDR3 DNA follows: TGTGCCATCAGCGGACCCGCAGGGGCCCAGTACTTC.